Below, 5 T cell receptor beta chains from the same sample are listed, as sequenced in a study of CD8 T cells in ankylosing spondylitis. TCRdb fed the 5' RACE reads into MiXCR, producing one record per CDR3 protein. This table has approximately 200,000 distinct CDR3 sequences, under 15% appearing once. The source material was blood, either unsorted or a sorted T cell fraction (not recorded which). These receptors were obtained from a female donor with ankylosing spondylitis or in good health (not recorded which).

This clonotype was counted only a few times. One junction end disagrees with the germline gene, perhaps due to a read error. This chain joins TRBV29-1 and TRBJ2-5, with D tentatively TRBD1 or TRBD2 (5 bases each). The CDR3 totals 11 residues. Germline V gene sequence: CDR1 SQVTM, CDR2 ANQGSEA. CDR3: CSVGLGETRYF. CDR3 DNA: TGCAGCGTTGGGTTGGGGGAGACCCGGTACTTC.

This clonotype has at least ten counts. The rearrangement joins TRBV18 to TRBJ1-4; no firm D call. The CDR3 is 14 residues long. Trimming took off 6 bases at V and 2 bases at J, with 10 bases between the two ends. Germline V gene data show CDR1 as KGHSH and CDR2 as LQKENI. The CDR3 bases are TGTGCCAGCTCCCCGCCTGCGACTAATGAAAAACTGTTTTTT. This sequence encodes CASSPPATNEKLFF.

This clonotype was seen only once. The rearrangement uses TRBV9 and TRBJ2-2; tentative D call: TRBD2 (6 bases). Trimming removed 0 bases from V and 7 bases from J, with 10 bases in between. CDR3 length: 14 amino acids. Germline-derived CDR1 and CDR2 are SGDLS and YYNGEE. The chain's CDR3 is CASSVVSGDGELFF. The DNA of the CDR3 is TGTGCCAGCAGCGTAGTTAGCGGAGACGGGGAGCTGTTTTTT.

In this sample, this clonotype turned up many times. The chain has TRBV5-5 and TRBJ1-1, with unresolved D. The germline CDR1 and CDR2 sequences are SGHKS and YYEKEE (reference sequence). The CDR3 contains 14 residues. V lost 0 bases and J lost 1, with 7 bases in between. As DNA, the CDR3 is TGTGCCAGCAGCTTGGAGGGCCGGAACACTGAAGCTTTCTTT. Translating gives CASSLEGRNTEAFF.

This chain uses TRBV7-2 with TRBJ2-5; 7 bases agree with TRBD2. The germline V gene has CDR1 SGHTA and CDR2 FQGNSA. The CDR3 has 16 amino acids. J was trimmed by 2 bases and V by 1 base; bases with no gene match: 7. CDR3 sequence reads: CASSLGVAGVQETQYF. For the CDR3, the DNA is TGTGCCAGCAGCTTAGGGGTGGCGGGGGTTCAAGAGACCCAGTACTTC.